The entry below gives a single T cell receptor (beta chain) sequence along with its context. The target of this receptor is not known. Nothing much larger sits one base from this clone, and base qualities are not available. The data are from a study of blood T cell repertoires in COVID-19 (dated by TCRdb to the early 2020s). About the investigation overall: Collaborator samples came from the United States, Italy and Spain and covered acute and convalescent phases of COVID-19. The material from the prospective study consisted of cDNA or gDNA derived from T cells, B-cell-depleted T cells, or PBMCs. Deeply sampled blood TCRbeta repertoires from subjects exposed to, actively infected with, or recovered from COVID-19 were included in the dataset. The repertoires were released in a freely available public database meant as a resource for research on the immune response to SARS-CoV-2. The samples were drawn from two sources: the first 160 participants of the ongoing ImmuneRACE study, and 1,000 to 1,500 subjects contributed by 6 global collaborators. Nearly every sample came with metadata listing a de-identified subject ID, COVID-19 status, age in years and sex. Where available, HLA class I and class II types were obtained from metadata supplied by the sample provider rather than from assay-based typing.

The collaborating institutions used their own protocols to collect whole blood in K2EDTA tubes. For TCRbeta analysis, collaborators shipped samples as frozen whole blood, isolated PBMCs, or DNA extracted from either of those sample types. TCRbeta CDR3 regions were amplified from genomic DNA by means of the immunoSEQ Assay, a bias-controlled multiplex PCR. The paper's processing steps were these. The number of nucleated cells in each sample was estimated from the amplification of reference gene primers within the assay. To quantify the absolute abundance of each unique TCRbeta CDR3 rearrangement, sequence reads were collapsed and filtered. Productive Simpson clonality was computed per sample as the square root of Simpson's diversity index over productive rearrangements. The table comes from immuneACCESS by way of TCRdb, which keeps in-frame sequences with V and J called. Part of the clones is missing from these tables; in studies checked, under half for an unresolved V gene and the rest for unknown reasons. D and trimming come from the DNA, and the V and J calls and clone size come from that table. The sample profile shows roughly 250,000 clones; around 90% of them were found once. The ten top clones hold approximately 0.8% of the sample.

Here is what the overall study found, with its caveats: How much clinical and demographic metadata was included differed by source and by participant, and the metadata was provided uncurated.

The material sequenced was peripheral blood. The source of this sequence is a woman aged 25 to 39 with acute or convalescent COVID-19.

The DNA sequence follows: TGCGCCAGCAGCTTTAATAGCGGGGGAACCCCAGCGGAGACCCAGTACTTC. Translated, this is CASSFNSGGTPAETQYF. This chain joins TRBV5-1 to TRBJ2-5; TRBD2 agrees with 9 junctional bases. The germline V gene provides CDR1 SGHRS and CDR2 YFSETQ. V has 2 bases trimmed and J has 5 bases trimmed; junction bases matching no gene number 13. Its CDR3 holds 17 amino acids, cysteine through phenylalanine. Of all the DNA, just the CDR3 is kept, 51 bases in frame from base 1.